This T cell receptor beta chain came from a study of graft-versus-host responses after intestinal transplantation. This CDR3 spans 15 amino acids. CDR1 is LNHDA, CDR2 SQIVND, per germline (reference sequence). V shed 10 bases and J shed 0 bases, with 16 bases lying between them. As for this clone: The antigen remains unidentified.

TCRdb's table, derived via immunoSEQ multiplex PCR, lists solely in-frame clones and lacks some. The table includes some 90,000 clones, about 93% detected once. This TCR came from a human donor who received an intestinal transplant. This sequence joins TRBV19 and TRBJ2-1; D is unclear. This specimen consisted of unstimulated CD8+ T cells sorted from spleen or lymph node cells, obtained before intestinal transplant. CDR3: CATLGFSSSYNEQFF. The DNA for the CDR3 is TGTGCCACCCTCGGCTTCTCAAGCTCCTACAATGAGCAGTTCTTC.